This TCR beta chain was sequenced in a study of blood T cells in healthy people across ages. Looking at the study overall: Roughly one uniquely barcoded beta molecule per two T cells was captured.

The second PCR ran roughly 7 to 12 cycles with a sample-barcoded 5' primer and J-beta primers. TCRdb processed the 5' RACE reads anew with MiXCR; each CDR3 protein has one entry. The sample shows about 1,500,000 distinct CDR3 sequences, around 42% of them seen only once. Trimming removed 5 bases from V and 2 bases from J, with 19 bases in between. CDR1 SGHAT and CDR2 FQNNGV come from the germline V gene. The CDR3 loop spans 16 amino acids. This clonotype has only a few counts. The sequencing input was blood. The TCR was taken from a woman in her late teens or twenties in good health. The chain recombines TRBV11-2 with TRBJ2-7, with D perhaps matching TRBD2 (5 bases). CDR3 nucleotide sequence: TGTGCCAGCAGCCCTCCGACTAAGCGTAACCCCTACGAGCAGTACTTC. Its protein product is CASSPPTKRNPYEQYF.